The 3 T cell receptor beta chains below come from one sample, sequenced in a study of T cell repertoires in cytomegalovirus infection. These receptors lack a known antigen. TCRdb re-derived calls from the reads in MiXCR, one entry per CDR3 protein. The sample includes about 740,000 distinct CDR3 sequences, roughly a third of them seen just once. The starting material was cultured PBMCs, obtained from culture after CMV antigen stimulation. These receptors were obtained from a human donor in good health (CMV status not recorded). Some clones in this sample may be carry-over from other donors' samples.

This clonotype was counted only a few times. The V call is TRBV19, the J call TRBJ2-1, with TRBD2 identical over 7 bases. After removal of 3 bases from V and 6 bases from J, the junction contained 8 bases not matched to a gene. The CDR3 spans 15 residues. Germline CDR1 and CDR2: LNHDA and SQIVND (reference sequence). CDR3 DNA sequence: TGTGCCAGTAGTATGGAAGGACTAGTCCCCAATGAGCAGTTCTTC. Translating it yields CASSMEGLVPNEQFF.

This clonotype was seen repeatedly, ten times or more. The J gene is TRBJ1-5, the V gene TRBV7-2, with TRBD1 as a possible D gene (5 bases). The germline V gene has CDR1 SGHTA and CDR2 FQGNSA. Trimming cost V 2 bases and J 0 bases, with 17 bases left between them. The CDR3 has 18 amino acids. CDR3 sequence: CASSLKAGPFPSNQPQHF. The CDR3 DNA sequence: TGTGCCAGCAGCTTAAAGGCAGGGCCATTCCCTAGCAATCAGCCCCAGCATTTT.

The sample holds one count of this clonotype. The rearrangement uses TRBV20-1 and TRBJ2-1, with TRBD2 identical over 9 bases. This CDR3 is 14 amino acids long. J was trimmed by 6 bases and V by 4 bases; bases with no gene match: 7. Germline values: CDR1 DFQATT, CDR2 SNEGSKA (reference sequence). The CDR3 protein is CSAIDAGGGNEQFF. The DNA of the CDR3 is TGCAGTGCTATAGATGCGGGAGGGGGCAATGAGCAGTTCTTC.